These 11 T cell receptor beta chains were all obtained from the same sample, sequenced in a study of T-cell reconstitution after alpha-beta-depleted transplantation in children. Unique molecular identifiers were used in preparing the TCRbeta library. One entry per CDR3 protein, called by TCRdb with MiXCR from the PCR reads. This repertoire shows some 280,000 distinct CDR3 sequences, around 9.6% found once; its top ten account for around 9.1%. Sequencing used PBMCs from the stem cell graft donor, obtained from the stem cell graft. These receptors came from a human donor who donated a stem cell graft to a child with SCID.

This clonotype was seen a handful of times. In DNA form, the CDR3 reads TGTGCCAGCAGCTTGGATGCGGCTAGCGGGGGGCGTGGGAATGAGCAGTTCTTC. It encodes CASSLDAASGGRGNEQFF. The V call is TRBV5-4, the J call TRBJ2-1; 11 nucleotides agree with TRBD2. The CDR3 is made up of 18 amino acids. V gave up 0 bases and J gave up 7 bases; unmatched junction bases: 12. Per germline, CDR1 SGHNT and CDR2 YYREEE (reference sequence).

The chain has TRBV7-9 and TRBJ2-5, with D perhaps matching TRBD2 (6 bases). Trimming removed 3 bases from V and 5 bases from J, with 13 bases in between. This CDR3 is 14 amino acids long. Germline CDR1 SEHNR, CDR2 FQNEAQ (reference sequence). CDR3 in DNA: TGTGCCAGCAGCTTTGACAGTGCGGGGGAGACCCAGTACTTC. Its protein is CASSFDSAGETQYF. The full variable domain, with the rest looked up from reference TRBV7-9 and TRBJ2-5, is DTGVSQNPRHKITKRGQNVTFRCDPISEHNRLYWYRQTLGQGPEFLTYFQNEAQLEKSRLLSDRFSAERPKGSFSTLEIQRTEQGDSAMYLCASSFDSAGETQYFGPGTRLLVL.

This clonotype was found a few times. The genes are TRBV29-1 and TRBJ1-5; possibly TRBD1 for D (6 bases). Looked up from germline, CDR1 is SQVTM and CDR2 is ANQGSEA. CDR3 size: 13 residues. Trimming left V 4 bases short and J 4 bases short, with 11 bases between. For the CDR3, the DNA is TGCAGCGTTGGGCACCAGGGGAATCAGCCCCAGCATTTT. Protein: CSVGHQGNQPQHF.

The gene calls are TRBV7-8 and TRBJ1-1; D unclear. The V gene's germline CDR1 is SGHVS and CDR2 FQNEAQ. Trimming stripped 1 base from V and 5 bases from J, with 11 bases between. The length of the CDR3 is 14 residues. DNA of the CDR3: TGTGCCAGCAGCTTAGGAGGAACGTTGACTGAAGCTTTCTTT. Protein product: CASSLGGTLTEAFF. Full variable domain (missing parts from reference TRBV7-8 and TRBJ1-1): GAGVSQSPRYKVAKRGQDVALRCDPISGHVSLFWYQQALGQGPEFLTYFQNEAQLDKSGLPSDRFFAERPEGSVSTLKIQRTQQEDSAVYLCASSLGGTLTEAFFGQGTRLTVV.

This clonotype showed up many times. This chain links TRBV5-1 with TRBJ1-4; D is undetermined. Deletions cut 4 bases from V and 0 bases from J, with 10 bases between. Germline V gives CDR1 SGHRS, CDR2 YFSETQ. This CDR3 is 15 amino acids long. The CDR3 reads CASSPRTATNEKLFF. CDR3 sequence (DNA): TGCGCCAGCAGCCCCCGTACTGCAACTAATGAAAAACTGTTTTTT.

The table lists this clonotype with a few counts. V usage is TRBV7-2 and J usage is TRBJ1-4; D may be TRBD1 (5 bases). The CDR3 has 14 residues. Germline lookup yields CDR1 SGHTA and CDR2 FQGNSA. Trimming stripped 6 bases from V and 2 bases from J, with 10 bases between. CDR3 bases: TGTGCCAGCAGGAGGACACCTACTAATGAAAAACTGTTTTTT. Encoded protein: CASRRTPTNEKLFF.

This clonotype was counted at least ten times. The gene calls are TRBV7-9 and TRBJ2-1; D gene unclear. CDR1 is SEHNR, CDR2 FQNEAQ, per germline (reference sequence). The CDR3 length is 13 residues. V was trimmed by 1 base and J by 3 bases, leaving 4 bases between them. CDR3 coding DNA: TGTGCCAGCAGCTTAGGGGACTACAATGAGCAGTTCTTC. Its protein is CASSLGDYNEQFF.

The rearrangement uses TRBV27 and TRBJ2-6; D gene unclear. Trimming cost V 1 base and J 3 bases, with 1 base left between them. There are 13 residues in the CDR3. Germline CDR1 is MNHEY and CDR2 is SMNVEV (reference sequence). The DNA of the CDR3 is TGTGCCAGCAGTTTATATGGGGCCAACGTCCTGACTTTC. This gives the protein CASSLYGANVLTF.

This clonotype was counted between two and nine times. The chain combines TRBV27 with TRBJ2-1; possibly TRBD1 or TRBD2 for D (5 bases each). The CDR3 spans 15 residues. Deletions cut 5 bases from V and 9 bases from J, with 20 bases between. Germline values: CDR1 MNHEY, CDR2 SMNVEV (reference sequence). This CDR3 is CASSPGWGPHAEQFF. The CDR3 DNA reads as TGTGCCAGCAGTCCCGGATGGGGACCTCATGCTGAGCAGTTCTTC.

The J gene is TRBJ2-3, the V gene TRBV5-1; D is perhaps TRBD1 or TRBD2 (5 bases each). V was shortened by 3 bases and J by 0 bases, with 14 bases between the two germline ends. The germline V gene has CDR1 SGHRS and CDR2 YFSETQ. The CDR3 has 16 residues. The CDR3 DNA follows: TGCGCCAGCAGCTCTCGGATCGGGGCTAGCACAGATACGCAGTATTTT. It is translated as CASSSRIGASTDTQYF.

There are many counts of this clonotype. The rearrangement joins TRBV12-3 or TRBV12-4 to TRBJ2-7; 7 bases agree with TRBD1. This CDR3 has 12 amino acids. The V gene end was trimmed by 5 bases and the J gene end by 6 bases; junction bases not matched to a gene: 4. DNA for the CDR3: TGTGCCAGCAGTCCAAGACAGGGCGAGCAGTACTTC. It translates to CASSPRQGEQYF.